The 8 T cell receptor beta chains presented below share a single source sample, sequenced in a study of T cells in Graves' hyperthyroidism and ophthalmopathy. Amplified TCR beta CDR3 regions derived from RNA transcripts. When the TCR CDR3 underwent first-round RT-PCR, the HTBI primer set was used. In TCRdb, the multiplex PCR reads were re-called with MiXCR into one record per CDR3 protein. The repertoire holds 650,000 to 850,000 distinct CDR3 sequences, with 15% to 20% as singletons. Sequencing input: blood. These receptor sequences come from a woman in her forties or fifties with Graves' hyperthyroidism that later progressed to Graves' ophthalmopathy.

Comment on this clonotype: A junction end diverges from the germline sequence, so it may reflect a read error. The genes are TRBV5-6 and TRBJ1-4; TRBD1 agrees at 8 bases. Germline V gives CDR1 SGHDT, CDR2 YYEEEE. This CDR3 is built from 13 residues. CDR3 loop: CASSPDRDEKPFF. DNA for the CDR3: TGTGCCAGCAGTCCGGACAGGGATGAAAAACCGTTTTTT.

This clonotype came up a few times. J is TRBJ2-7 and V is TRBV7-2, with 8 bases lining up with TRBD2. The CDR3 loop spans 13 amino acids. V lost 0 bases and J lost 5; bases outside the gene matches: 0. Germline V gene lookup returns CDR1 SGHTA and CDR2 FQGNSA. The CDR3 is CASSLARGDEQYF. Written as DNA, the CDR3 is TGTGCCAGCAGCTTAGCGCGGGGGGACGAGCAGTACTTC.

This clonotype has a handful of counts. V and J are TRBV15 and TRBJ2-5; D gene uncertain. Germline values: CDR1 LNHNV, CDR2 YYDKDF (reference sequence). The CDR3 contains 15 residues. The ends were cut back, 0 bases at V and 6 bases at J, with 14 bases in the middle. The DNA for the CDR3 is TGTGCCACCAGCAGAGATTATACCTTCGTTCAGACCCAGTACTTC. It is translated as CATSRDYTFVQTQYF.

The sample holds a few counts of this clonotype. CDR3 nucleotides: TGTGCCAGCAGGGTGACAGGGGCCATCACTGAAGCTTTCTTT. Its translation: CASRVTGAITEAFF. This sequence joins TRBV6-1 and TRBJ1-1; TRBD1 aligns across 8 bases. V gave up 6 bases and J gave up 4 bases; unmatched junction bases: 7. This CDR3 is 14 amino acids long. The germline CDR1 and CDR2 sequences are MNHNS and SASEGT.

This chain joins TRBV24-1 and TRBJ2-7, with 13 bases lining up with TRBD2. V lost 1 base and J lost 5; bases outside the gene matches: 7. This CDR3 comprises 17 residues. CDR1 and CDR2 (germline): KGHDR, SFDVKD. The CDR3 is CATSDLLAGGPLDEQYF. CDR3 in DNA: TGTGCCACCAGTGATTTACTAGCGGGGGGGCCGTTGGACGAGCAGTACTTC.

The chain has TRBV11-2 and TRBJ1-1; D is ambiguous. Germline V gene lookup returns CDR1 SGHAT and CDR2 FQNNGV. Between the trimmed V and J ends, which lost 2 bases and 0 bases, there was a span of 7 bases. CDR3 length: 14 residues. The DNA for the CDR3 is TGTGCCAGCAGCTTAAAGCACCTGAACACTGAAGCTTTCTTT. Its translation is CASSLKHLNTEAFF.

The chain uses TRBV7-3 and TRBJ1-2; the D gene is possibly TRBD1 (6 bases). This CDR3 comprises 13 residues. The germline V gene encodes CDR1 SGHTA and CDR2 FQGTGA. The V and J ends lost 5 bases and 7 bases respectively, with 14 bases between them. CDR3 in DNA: TGTGCCAGCAGCCCGGGTAGGGGGGCTGGCTACACCTTC. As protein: CASSPGRGAGYTF.

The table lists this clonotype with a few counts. Written as DNA, the CDR3 is TGCAGTGCTAGGCCCCTAGACTCAACTAGCACAGATACGCAGTATTTT. Translating it yields CSARPLDSTSTDTQYF. The chain joins TRBV20-1 to TRBJ2-3, with D hard to call. Germline V gene sequence: CDR1 DFQATT, CDR2 SNEGSKA (reference sequence). V was trimmed by 3 bases and J by 0 bases, leaving 16 bases between them. The CDR3 is made up of 16 amino acids.